A selection of T cell receptor beta chains follows, all from one sample in a study of beta chain features in type 1 diabetes. Using immunoSEQ multiplex PCR, the repertoire was profiled, and TCRdb retains in-frame clones only, with some absent. The repertoire holds some 350,000 clones, with less than 15% as singletons. Sequenced material: naive CD4+ T cells from blood. The source is a woman aged 18-29 years with type 1 diabetes. Both conserved end residues are part of each CDR3. The D gene is left open where the match is weak. Only part of the rows carry a size: once, few, many, or a class if the clone is expanded.

TRBD2	TRBV7-2	TRBJ2-3	few	TGTGCCAGCAGCACCCGGACTAGCGGGAGATCAGATACGCAGTATTTT	CASSTRTSGRSDTQYF
TRBD1	TRBV19	TRBJ2-5	.	TGTGCCAGTAGTGGACTTGGGACAGGGGAAGAGACCCAGTACTTC	CASSGLGTGEETQYF
TRBD2	TRBV10-3	TRBJ2-7	few	TGTGCCATCAGCCTAAGACTAGCGGGAGGTACCTACGAGCAGTACTTC	CAISLRLAGGTYEQYF
.	TRBV11-2	TRBJ1-2	.	TGTGCCAGCAGCCCCGTGGGGGGGGCATTTGGCTACACCTTC	CASSPVGGAFGYTF
TRBD1	TRBV5-1	TRBJ1-5	few	TGCGCCAGCAGCCCCTCTGGGACAGGCGGCGATCAGCCCCAGCATTTT	CASSPSGTGGDQPQHF
.	TRBV28	TRBJ1-4	few	TGTGCCAGCAGTTCGTACAGGGTGAAAGATGAAAAACTGTTTTTT	CASSSYRVKDEKLFF
.	TRBV5-1	TRBJ2-7	.	TGCGCCAGCAGGACAGGCTACGAGCAGTACTTC	CASRTGYEQYF
.	TRBV30	TRBJ1-2	few	TGTGCCTGGAGTGTACAACTAAACTATGGCTACACCTTC	CAWSVQLNYGYTF
TRBD2	TRBV30	TRBJ2-1	few	TGTGCCTGGAGTGTAGAGGCGGGGGGCTTTGAGCAGTTCTTC	CAWSVEAGGFEQFF
TRBD1	TRBV9	TRBJ2-5	.	TGTGCCAGCAGCGTAGACGCGGTCAGGGGGTCGGAGACCCAGTACTTC	CASSVDAVRGSETQYF
TRBD1	TRBV12-5	TRBJ2-1	.	TGTGCTAGTGGTTTACTTCGCCTGCGGGACAGGGGGCTCCTGTCCAACTACAATGAGCAGTTCTTC	CASGLLRLRDRGLLSNYNEQFF
.	TRBV29-1	TRBJ1-4	few	TGCAGCGTTACCGGGAGACTTAATGAAAAACTGTTTTTT	CSVTGRLNEKLFF
TRBD2	TRBV19	TRBJ2-5	.	TGTGCCAGTAGTATAGGAATAGCGGGCTACCAAGAGACCCAGTACTTC	CASSIGIAGYQETQYF
.	TRBV11-1	TRBJ2-3	.	TGTGCCAGCAGCCCCCTTGGGCAGGGAGGTACAGATACGCAGTATTTT	CASSPLGQGGTDTQYF
TRBD2	TRBV30	TRBJ2-1	.	TGTGCCTGGAGCTTAGCGGGAGCCTGGGTGAATGAGCAGTTCTTC	CAWSLAGAWVNEQFF
TRBD1	TRBV4-3	TRBJ2-1	.	TGCGCCAGCAGCCAAGAGGGACAGGGGGCCGGTGAGCAGTTCTTC	CASSQEGQGAGEQFF
TRBD1	TRBV12-5	TRBJ2-1	few	TGTGCTAGTGGGCCGACAGGGGGGTCCTACAATGAGCAGTTCTTC	CASGPTGGSYNEQFF
TRBD1	TRBV15	TRBJ1-2	few	TGTGCCACCAGCATTCGACAGGGGGCGGAGGGCTACACCTTC	CATSIRQGAEGYTF
TRBD2	TRBV5-1	TRBJ2-3	.	TGCGCCAGCAGCTTGAGTAGCGGGAGAACAGATACGCAGTATTTT	CASSLSSGRTDTQYF
TRBD2	TRBV7-9	TRBJ2-1	few	TGTGCCAGCAGCTTAGCTTCTAGCGGCTACAATGAGCAGTTCTTC	CASSLASSGYNEQFF
TRBD1	TRBV27	TRBJ1-5	.	TGTGCCAGCAGTAGAGGGACAGGGGAGCAGCCCCAGCATTTT	CASSRGTGEQPQHF
TRBD2	TRBV29-1	TRBJ2-2	.	TGCAGCGTTGAAGCGGGGGGGAGCGTGAACACCGGGGAGCTGTTTTTT	CSVEAGGSVNTGELFF
TRBD2	TRBV9	TRBJ2-2	.	TGTGCCAGCAGCCCGCGGGGGGACTCCAGCACCGGGGAGCTGTTTTTT	CASSPRGDSSTGELFF
.	TRBV28	TRBJ1-5	.	TGTGCCAGCAGTCTTATGGGAGGGACCGCCTATCAGCCCCAGCATTTT	CASSLMGGTAYQPQHF
TRBD1	TRBV30	TRBJ1-1	few	TGTGCCTTCAAGGACAGGGGGCACCGTCTGAACACTGAAGCTTTCTTT	CAFKDRGHRLNTEAFF
TRBD1	TRBV28	TRBJ2-7	.	TGTGCCACCGGGACAGGGCCCAACTACGAGCAGTACTTC	CATGTGPNYEQYF
.	TRBV11-2	TRBJ2-3	few	TGTGCCAGCAGTGACTTCTCTAGCACAGATACGCAGTATTTT	CASSDFSSTDTQYF
TRBD2	TRBV28	TRBJ2-7	few	TGTGCCAGCAGTTCGGCTAGCGGGAGGACCTACGAGCAGTACTTC	CASSSASGRTYEQYF
.	TRBV29-1	TRBJ1-2	few	TGCAGCGTTGTAAGTTACCCGGGGGACTATGGCTACACCTTC	CSVVSYPGDYGYTF
.	TRBV10-3	TRBJ1-2	few	TGTGCCATCAGTGAAAACCTTGTTCGGACAGATGACCTATACACCTTC	CAISENLVRTDDLYTF
.	TRBV10-1	TRBJ2-5	.	TGCGCCAGCAGTTCACAGCCCCAAGAGACCCAGTACTTC	CASSSQPQETQYF
TRBD2	TRBV7-3	TRBJ2-3	few	TGTGCCAGCAGCCCAATAGCGGGATACACAGATACGCAGTATTTT	CASSPIAGYTDTQYF
.	TRBV11-2	TRBJ2-4	.	TGTGCCAGCAGCTCCCGAATACAGGGTTTGGACATTCAGTACTTC	CASSSRIQGLDIQYF
TRBD1	TRBV5-1	TRBJ1-2	few	TGCGCCAGCAGCTCCGCCGGGACAGGGGCCCTTGGCTACACCTTC	CASSSAGTGALGYTF
.	TRBV9	TRBJ2-2	few	TGTGCCAGCAGCCCACCCGGGACATACCGCACCGGGGAGCTGTTTTTT	CASSPPGTYRTGELFF
.	TRBV11-2	TRBJ2-3	.	TGTGCCAGCAGCTTAGATCGTGCAGATACGCAGTATTTT	CASSLDRADTQYF
.	TRBV14	TRBJ2-3	.	TGTGCCAGCAGCCGGACAAGCCTTTACACAGATACGCAGTATTTT	CASSRTSLYTDTQYF
.	TRBV4-3	TRBJ2-6	.	TGCGCCAGCAGCCAAACATCTGGGGCCAACGTCCTGACTTTC	CASSQTSGANVLTF
TRBD1	TRBV5-4	TRBJ1-1	few	TGTGCCAGCAGCTCGACAAACCCAGGGGGGTACACTGAAGCTTTCTTT	CASSSTNPGGYTEAFF
.	TRBV2	TRBJ1-4	.	TGTGCCAGCAGTGCGGGGGTCAAACTGTTTTTT	CASSAGVKLFF
TRBD2	TRBV9	TRBJ2-1	few	TGTGCCAGCAGCGCCCAGGCGGGACTAGCGCCATACAATGAGCAGTTCTTC	CASSAQAGLAPYNEQFF
TRBD2	TRBV18	TRBJ2-1	.	TGTGCCAGCTCACCCTCACATCTAGCGGGAGGGCCGCGGAATGAGCAGTTCTTC	CASSPSHLAGGPRNEQFF
.	TRBV30	TRBJ1-1	.	TGTGCCTGGAGTGGTAACAGCCCCGAAGCTTTCTTT	CAWSGNSPEAFF
.	TRBV27	TRBJ2-1	.	TGTGCCAGCAGTTTGAGAGGGGGTGACAGCTTCAATGAGCAGTTCTTC	CASSLRGGDSFNEQFF
TRBD2	TRBV4-1	TRBJ2-7	few	TGCGCCAGCAGCCAAGATCTAGGGACTAGCGGCTCCTACGAGCAGTACTTC	CASSQDLGTSGSYEQYF
TRBD1	TRBV7-2	TRBJ1-1	.	TGTGCCAGCAGGAATCGGGGACAGGGGCGGGACACTGAAGCTTTCTTT	CASRNRGQGRDTEAFF